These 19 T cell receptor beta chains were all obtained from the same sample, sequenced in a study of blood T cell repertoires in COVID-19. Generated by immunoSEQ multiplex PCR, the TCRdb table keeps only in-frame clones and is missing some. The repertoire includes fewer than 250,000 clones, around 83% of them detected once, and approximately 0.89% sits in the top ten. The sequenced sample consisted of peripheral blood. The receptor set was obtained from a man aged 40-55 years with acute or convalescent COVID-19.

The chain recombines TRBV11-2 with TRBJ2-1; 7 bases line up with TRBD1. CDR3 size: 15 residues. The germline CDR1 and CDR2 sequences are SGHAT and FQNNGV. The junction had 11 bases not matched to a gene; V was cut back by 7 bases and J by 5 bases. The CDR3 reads CASTSLGTGDNEQFF. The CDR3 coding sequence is TGTGCCAGCACCTCCCTGGGTACAGGGGACAATGAGCAGTTCTTC.

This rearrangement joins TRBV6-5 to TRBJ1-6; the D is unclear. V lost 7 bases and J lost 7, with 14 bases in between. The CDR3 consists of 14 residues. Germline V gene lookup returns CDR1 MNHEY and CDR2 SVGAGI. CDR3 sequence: CASKRSRENSPLHF. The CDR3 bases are TGTGCCAGCAAACGATCCCGGGAAAATTCACCCCTCCACTTT.

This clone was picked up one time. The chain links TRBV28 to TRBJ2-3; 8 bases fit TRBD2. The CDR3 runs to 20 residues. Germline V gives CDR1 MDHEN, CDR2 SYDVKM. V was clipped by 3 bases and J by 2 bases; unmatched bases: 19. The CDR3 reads CASSFIVGGALDSFTDTQYF. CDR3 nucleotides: TGTGCCAGCAGTTTTATAGTCGGGGGGGCCCTGGACAGTTTCACAGATACGCAGTATTTT.

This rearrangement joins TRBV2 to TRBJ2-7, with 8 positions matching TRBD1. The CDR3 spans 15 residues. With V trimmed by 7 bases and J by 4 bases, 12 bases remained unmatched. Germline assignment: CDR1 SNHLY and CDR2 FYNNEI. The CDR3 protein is CASTSETGVIYEQYF. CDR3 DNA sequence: TGTGCCAGCACTTCAGAGACAGGGGTCATTTACGAGCAGTACTTC.

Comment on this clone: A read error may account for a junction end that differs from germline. CDR3 sequence (DNA): TGTGCTAGCAGCCCCAGACTAGAGGGTACGCAGTATTTT. Its translation: CASSPRLEGTQYF. The chain recombines TRBV7-7 with TRBJ2-3; maybe TRBD2 (6 bases). Germline-derived CDR1 and CDR2 are SSHAT and FNYEAQ (reference sequence). This CDR3 region has 13 residues.

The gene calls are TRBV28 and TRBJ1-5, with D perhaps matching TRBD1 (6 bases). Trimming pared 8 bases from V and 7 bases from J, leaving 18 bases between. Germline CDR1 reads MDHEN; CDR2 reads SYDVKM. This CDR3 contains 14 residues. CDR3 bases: TGTGCCAGCTACTGGGGGCAAGGGAACCAGCCCCAGCATTTT. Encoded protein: CASYWGQGNQPQHF. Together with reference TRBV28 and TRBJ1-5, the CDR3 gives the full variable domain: DVKVTQSSRYLVKRTGEKVFLECVQDMDHENMFWYRQDPGLGLRLIYFSYDVKMKEKGDIPEGYSVSREKKERFSLILESASTNQTSMYLCASYWGQGNQPQHFGDGTRLSIL.

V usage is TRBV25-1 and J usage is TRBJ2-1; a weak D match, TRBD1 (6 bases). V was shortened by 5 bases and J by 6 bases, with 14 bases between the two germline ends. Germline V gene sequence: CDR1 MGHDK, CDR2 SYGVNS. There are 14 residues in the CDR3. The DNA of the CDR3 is TGTGCCAGCAGTCCCCCCGACAGGCGCAATGAGCAGTTCTTC. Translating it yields CASSPPDRRNEQFF.

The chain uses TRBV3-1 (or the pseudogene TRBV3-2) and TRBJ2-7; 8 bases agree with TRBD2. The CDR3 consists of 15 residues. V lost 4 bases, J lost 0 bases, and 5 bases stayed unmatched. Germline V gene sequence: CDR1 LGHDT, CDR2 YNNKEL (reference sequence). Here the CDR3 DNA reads TGTGCCAGCAGCCTAATAGCGGGGAGCTCCTACGAGCAGTACTTC. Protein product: CASSLIAGSSYEQYF.

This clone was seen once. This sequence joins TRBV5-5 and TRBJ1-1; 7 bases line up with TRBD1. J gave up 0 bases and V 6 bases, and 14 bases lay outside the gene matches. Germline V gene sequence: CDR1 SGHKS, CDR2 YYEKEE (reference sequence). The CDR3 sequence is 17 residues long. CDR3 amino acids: CASTRTLGGGLNTEAFF. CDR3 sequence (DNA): TGTGCCAGCACCCGAACCCTCGGAGGGGGCTTGAACACTGAAGCTTTCTTT.

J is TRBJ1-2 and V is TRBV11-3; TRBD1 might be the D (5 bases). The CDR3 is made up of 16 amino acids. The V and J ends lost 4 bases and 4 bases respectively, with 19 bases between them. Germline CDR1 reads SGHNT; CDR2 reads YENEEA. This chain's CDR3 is CASSSSWGGVSYGYTF. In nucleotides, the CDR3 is TGTGCCAGCAGCTCTTCCTGGGGGGGAGTCAGCTATGGCTACACCTTC.

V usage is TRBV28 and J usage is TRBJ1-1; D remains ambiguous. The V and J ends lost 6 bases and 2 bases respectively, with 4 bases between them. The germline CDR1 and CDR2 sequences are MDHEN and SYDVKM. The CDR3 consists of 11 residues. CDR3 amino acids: CASRSNTEAFF. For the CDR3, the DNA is TGTGCCAGCAGGAGTAACACTGAAGCTTTCTTT.

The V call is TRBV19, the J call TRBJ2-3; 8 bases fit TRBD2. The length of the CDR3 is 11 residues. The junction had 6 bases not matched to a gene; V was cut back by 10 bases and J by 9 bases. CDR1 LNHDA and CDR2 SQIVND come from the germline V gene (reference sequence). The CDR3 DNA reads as TGTGCCACCCGGGAGGGCGAGACGCAGTATTTT. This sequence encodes CATREGETQYF.

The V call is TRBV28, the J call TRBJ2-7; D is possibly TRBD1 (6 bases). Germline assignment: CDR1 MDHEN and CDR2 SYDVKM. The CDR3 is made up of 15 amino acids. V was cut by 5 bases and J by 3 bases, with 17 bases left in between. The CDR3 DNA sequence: TGTGCCAGCAGTCCTTCCGGGACACCAGTCTACGAGCAGTACTTC. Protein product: CASSPSGTPVYEQYF.

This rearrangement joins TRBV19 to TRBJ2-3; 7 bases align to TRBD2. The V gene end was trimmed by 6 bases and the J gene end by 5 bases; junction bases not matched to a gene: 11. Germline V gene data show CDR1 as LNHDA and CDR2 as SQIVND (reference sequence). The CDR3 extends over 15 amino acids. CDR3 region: CASRERDYSIDTQYF. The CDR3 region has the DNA TGTGCCAGTAGGGAACGGGACTACTCCATAGATACGCAGTATTTT.

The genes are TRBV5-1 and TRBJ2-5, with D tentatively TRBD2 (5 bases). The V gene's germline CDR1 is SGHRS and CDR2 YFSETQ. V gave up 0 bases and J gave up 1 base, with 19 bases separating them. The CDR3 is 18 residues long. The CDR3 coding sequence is TGCGCCAGCAGCTTGGGGCAGGCGACTATTATATTCCAAGAGACCCAGTACTTC. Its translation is CASSLGQATIIFQETQYF. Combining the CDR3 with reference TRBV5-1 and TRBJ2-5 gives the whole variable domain KAGVTQTPRYLIKTRGQQVTLSCSPISGHRSVSWYQQTPGQGLQFLFEYFSETQRNKGNFPGRFSGRQFSNSRSEMNVSTLELGDSALYLCASSLGQATIIFQETQYFGPGTRLLVL.

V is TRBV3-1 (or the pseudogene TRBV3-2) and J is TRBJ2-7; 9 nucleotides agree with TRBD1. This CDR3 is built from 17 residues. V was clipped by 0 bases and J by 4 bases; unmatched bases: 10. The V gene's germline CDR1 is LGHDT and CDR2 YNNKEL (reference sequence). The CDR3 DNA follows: TGTGCCAGCAGCCAAGAACAGGGGGCGTTCGGTGGGTACGAGCAGTACTTC. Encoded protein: CASSQEQGAFGGYEQYF.

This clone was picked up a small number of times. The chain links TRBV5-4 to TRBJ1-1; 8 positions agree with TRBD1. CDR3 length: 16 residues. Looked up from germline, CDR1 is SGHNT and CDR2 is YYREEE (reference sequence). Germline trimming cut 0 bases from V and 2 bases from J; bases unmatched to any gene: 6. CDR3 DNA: TGTGCCAGCAGCTTGGAGTGGACAGGGTACAACACTGAAGCTTTCTTT. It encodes CASSLEWTGYNTEAFF. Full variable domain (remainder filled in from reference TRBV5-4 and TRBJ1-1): ETGVTQSPTHLIKTRGQQVTLRCSSQSGHNTVSWYQQALGQGPQFIFQYYREEENGRGNFPPRFSGLQFPNYSSELNVNALELDDSALYLCASSLEWTGYNTEAFFGQGTRLTVV.

This chain's CDR3 is CSVAAGETNEKLFF. The CDR3 DNA is TGCAGCGTTGCCGCAGGGGAGACTAATGAAAAACTGTTTTTT. The V and J genes are TRBV29-1 and TRBJ1-4; D might be TRBD1 (6 bases). CDR1 and CDR2 from the germline V gene are SQVTM and ANQGSEA. The length of the CDR3 is 14 residues. V gave up 4 bases and J gave up 2 bases, with 11 bases separating them.

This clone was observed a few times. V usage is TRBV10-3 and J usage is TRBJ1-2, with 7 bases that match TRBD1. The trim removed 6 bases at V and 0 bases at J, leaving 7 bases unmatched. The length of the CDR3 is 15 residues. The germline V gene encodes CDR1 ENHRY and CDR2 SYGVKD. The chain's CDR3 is CAISPGTASNYGYTF. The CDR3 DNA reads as TGTGCCATCAGCCCCGGGACAGCATCTAACTATGGCTACACCTTC.